A single sample gave rise to the 4 T cell receptor beta chains below, sequenced in a study of cytomegalovirus exposure and HLA in healthy donors. PCR involved 60 Vbeta and 13 Jbeta primers. Some clones are missing from TCRdb's copy, which holds only in-frame ones; the method was immunoSEQ multiplex PCR. The sample carries about 140,000 clones, about 80% recorded once. The sequencing input was PBMCs. The receptors derive from a man younger than 40 in good health and CMV-seronegative.

This chain joins TRBV4-2 and TRBJ1-5, with 9 bases aligning to TRBD1. This CDR3 is 18 amino acids long. After removal of 0 bases from V and 3 bases from J, the junction contained 9 bases not matched to a gene. The germline V gene has CDR1 LGHNA and CDR2 YNFKEQ. The CDR3 sequence is CASSQDQWDRAPNQPQHF. In nucleotides, the CDR3 is TGTGCCAGCAGCCAAGATCAATGGGACAGGGCCCCCAATCAGCCCCAGCATTTT.

This clone came up once. This chain joins TRBV15 and TRBJ2-7; 9 positions match TRBD1. V dropped 6 bases and J dropped 5; count of bases not matched to a gene: 5. This CDR3 has 13 residues. Germline V gene lookup returns CDR1 LNHNV and CDR2 YYDKDF (reference sequence). The CDR3 loop reads CATRTGGMDEQYF. The CDR3 coding sequence is TGTGCCACCAGGACAGGGGGTATGGACGAGCAGTACTTC.

This chain connects TRBV28 to TRBJ1-5; 7 nucleotides match TRBD1. The CDR3 contains 17 residues. Germline CDR1 reads MDHEN; CDR2 reads SYDVKM. The V gene end was trimmed by 5 bases and the J gene end by 0 bases; junction bases not matched to a gene: 10. The CDR3 DNA reads as TGTGCCAGCAGTAAGGGGGACAGCAGATATAGCAATCAGCCCCAGCATTTT. It encodes CASSKGDSRYSNQPQHF. Complete variable domain (other parts from reference TRBV28 and TRBJ1-5): DVKVTQSSRYLVKRTGEKVFLECVQDMDHENMFWYRQDPGLGLRLIYFSYDVKMKEKGDIPEGYSVSREKKERFSLILESASTNQTSMYLCASSKGDSRYSNQPQHFGDGTRLSIL.

This clone was detected once. This sequence joins TRBV9 and TRBJ2-1; TRBD2 agrees at 11 bases. This CDR3 contains 17 residues. Germline CDR1 is SGDLS and CDR2 is YYNGEE. V was clipped by 5 bases and J by 7 bases; unmatched bases: 14. For the CDR3, the DNA is TGTGCCAGCAGACCAGGCGCCCTAGCGGGAGGAGTGAATGAGCAGTTCTTC. The encoded protein is CASRPGALAGGVNEQFF.